Here is one T cell receptor (beta chain) with its context. The CDR3 is made up of 14 amino acids. Germline V CDR1 and CDR2: DFQATT, SNEGSKA (reference sequence). UMIs were attached via template switching, each with a 6-nucleotide sample barcode. TCRdb reprocessed the 5' RACE reads and stores each CDR3 protein as one record, lacking DNA. Seen in this sample are 300,000 to 400,000 distinct CDR3 sequences; the ten most common clones hold roughly 2%. This sample was taken from a study of monozygotic twins with inflammatory bowel disease. What was sequenced was blood. The clonotype comes from a human donor with ulcerative colitis or Crohn's disease, or a healthy co-twin of an affected twin (not recorded which). This rearrangement joins TRBV20-1 to TRBJ1-5; the D call from TCRdb, TRBD1, cannot be confirmed without DNA. The CDR3 region is CSARKTGSNQPQHF.